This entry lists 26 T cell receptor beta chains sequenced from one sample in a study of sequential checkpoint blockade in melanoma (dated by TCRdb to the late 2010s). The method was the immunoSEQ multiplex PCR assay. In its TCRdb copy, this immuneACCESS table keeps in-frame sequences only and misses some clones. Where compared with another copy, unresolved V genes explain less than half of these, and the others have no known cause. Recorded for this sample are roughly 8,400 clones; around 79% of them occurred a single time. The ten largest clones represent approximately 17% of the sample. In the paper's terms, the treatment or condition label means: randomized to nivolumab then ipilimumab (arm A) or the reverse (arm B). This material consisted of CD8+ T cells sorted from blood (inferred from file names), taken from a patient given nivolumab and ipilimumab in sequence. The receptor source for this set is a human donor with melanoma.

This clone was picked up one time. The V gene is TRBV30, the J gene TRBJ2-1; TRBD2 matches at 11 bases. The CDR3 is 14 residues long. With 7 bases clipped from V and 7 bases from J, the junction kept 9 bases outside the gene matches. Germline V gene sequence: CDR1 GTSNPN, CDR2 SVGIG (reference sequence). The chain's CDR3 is CASPLAGDRNEQFF. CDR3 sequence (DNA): TGTGCCTCCCCACTAGCGGGAGATCGGAATGAGCAGTTCTTC.

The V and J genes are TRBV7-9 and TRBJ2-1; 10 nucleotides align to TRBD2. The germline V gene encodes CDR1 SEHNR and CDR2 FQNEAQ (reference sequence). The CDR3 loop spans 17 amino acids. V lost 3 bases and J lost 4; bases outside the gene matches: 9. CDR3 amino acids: CASSFHIRTSGYNEQFF. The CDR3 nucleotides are TGTGCCAGCAGCTTCCATATCAGGACTAGCGGATACAATGAGCAGTTCTTC.

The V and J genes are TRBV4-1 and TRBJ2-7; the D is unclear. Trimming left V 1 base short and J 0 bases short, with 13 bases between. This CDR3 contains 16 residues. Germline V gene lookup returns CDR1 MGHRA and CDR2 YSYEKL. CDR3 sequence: CASSQGGPLSSYEQYF. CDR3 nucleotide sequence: TGCGCCAGCAGCCAAGGAGGTCCCTTGAGCTCCTACGAGCAGTACTTC.

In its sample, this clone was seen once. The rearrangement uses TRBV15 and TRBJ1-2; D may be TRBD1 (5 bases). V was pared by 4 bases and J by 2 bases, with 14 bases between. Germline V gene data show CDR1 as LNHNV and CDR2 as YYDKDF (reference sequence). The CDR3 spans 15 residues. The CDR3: CATSIYRGGNYGYTF. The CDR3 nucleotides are TGTGCCACCAGCATTTACCGGGGGGGGAACTATGGCTACACCTTC.

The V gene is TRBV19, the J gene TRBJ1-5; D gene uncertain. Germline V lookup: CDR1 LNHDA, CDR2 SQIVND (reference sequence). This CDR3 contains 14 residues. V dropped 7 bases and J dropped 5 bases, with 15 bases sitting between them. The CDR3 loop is CASTPEAFHQPQHF. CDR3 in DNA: TGTGCCAGTACCCCGGAGGCATTTCATCAGCCCCAGCATTTT.

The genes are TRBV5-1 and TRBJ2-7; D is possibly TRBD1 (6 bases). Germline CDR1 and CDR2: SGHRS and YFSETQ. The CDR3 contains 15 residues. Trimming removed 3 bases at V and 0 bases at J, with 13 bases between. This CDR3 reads CASSSLQGLSYEQYF. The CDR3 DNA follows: TGCGCCAGCAGCTCTCTACAGGGCCTCTCCTACGAGCAGTACTTC.

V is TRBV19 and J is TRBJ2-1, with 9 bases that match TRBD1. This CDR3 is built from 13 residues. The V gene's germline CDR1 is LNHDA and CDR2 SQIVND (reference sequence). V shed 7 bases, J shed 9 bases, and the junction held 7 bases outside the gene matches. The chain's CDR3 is CASTGTGWTEQFF. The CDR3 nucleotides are TGTGCCAGTACGGGGACAGGGTGGACTGAGCAGTTCTTC.

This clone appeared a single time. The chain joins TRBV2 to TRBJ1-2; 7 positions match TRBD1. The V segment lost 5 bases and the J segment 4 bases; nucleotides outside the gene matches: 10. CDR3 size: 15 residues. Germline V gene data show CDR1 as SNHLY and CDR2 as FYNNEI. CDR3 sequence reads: CASSLRDSQFYGYTF. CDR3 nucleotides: TGTGCCAGCAGTCTCCGGGACAGCCAATTCTATGGCTACACCTTC.

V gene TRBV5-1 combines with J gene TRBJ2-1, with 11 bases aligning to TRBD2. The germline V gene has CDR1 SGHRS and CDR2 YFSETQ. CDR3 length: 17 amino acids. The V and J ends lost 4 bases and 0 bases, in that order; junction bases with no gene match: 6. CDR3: CASSVSSGGASYNEQFF. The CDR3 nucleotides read TGCGCCAGCAGCGTGAGTAGCGGGGGGGCCTCCTACAATGAGCAGTTCTTC.

Here the CDR3 DNA reads TGCAGCGGCACACAGGGTTACGAGCAGTACTTC. Translated: CSGTQGYEQYF. V gene TRBV29-1 combines with J gene TRBJ2-7; a weak D match, TRBD1 (6 bases). CDR1 is SQVTM, CDR2 ANQGSEA, per germline. The CDR3 is 11 amino acids. V lost 7 bases, J lost 4 bases, and 11 bases lay in between.

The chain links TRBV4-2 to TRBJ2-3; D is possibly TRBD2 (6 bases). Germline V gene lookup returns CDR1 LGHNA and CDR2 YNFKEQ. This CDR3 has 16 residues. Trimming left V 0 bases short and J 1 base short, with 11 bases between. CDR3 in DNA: TGTGCCAGCAGCCAAGAAAGGGCTAGCGGCACAGATACGCAGTATTTT. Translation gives CASSQERASGTDTQYF.

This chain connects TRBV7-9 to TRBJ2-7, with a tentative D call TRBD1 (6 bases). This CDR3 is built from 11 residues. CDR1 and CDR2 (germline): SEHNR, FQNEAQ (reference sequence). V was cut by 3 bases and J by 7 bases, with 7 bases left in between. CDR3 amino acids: CASSLGQEQYF. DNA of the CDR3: TGTGCCAGCAGCTTGGGACAAGAGCAGTACTTC.

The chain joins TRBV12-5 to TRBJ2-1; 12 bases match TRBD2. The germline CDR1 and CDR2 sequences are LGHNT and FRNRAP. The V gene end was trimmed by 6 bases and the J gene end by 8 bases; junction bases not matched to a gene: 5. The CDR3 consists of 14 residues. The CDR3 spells CASGLAGGPYEQFF. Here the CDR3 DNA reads TGTGCTAGTGGGCTAGCGGGAGGGCCCTATGAGCAGTTCTTC.

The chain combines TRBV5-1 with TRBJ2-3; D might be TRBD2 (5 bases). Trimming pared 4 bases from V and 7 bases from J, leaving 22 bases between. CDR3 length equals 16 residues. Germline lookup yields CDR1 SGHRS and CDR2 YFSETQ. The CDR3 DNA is TGCGCCAGCAGCCCACTCTTCGGTGTCGGGGAATATACGCAGTATTTT. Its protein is CASSPLFGVGEYTQYF. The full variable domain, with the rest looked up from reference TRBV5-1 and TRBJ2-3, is KAGVTQTPRYLIKTRGQQVTLSCSPISGHRSVSWYQQTPGQGLQFLFEYFSETQRNKGNFPGRFSGRQFSNSRSEMNVSTLELGDSALYLCASSPLFGVGEYTQYFGPGTRLTVL.

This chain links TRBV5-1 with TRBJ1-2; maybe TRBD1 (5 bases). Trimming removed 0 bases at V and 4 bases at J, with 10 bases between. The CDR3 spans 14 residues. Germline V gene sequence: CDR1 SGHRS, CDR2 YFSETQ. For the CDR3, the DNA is TGCGCCAGCAGCTTGGGGCAGGGACTCTATGGCTACACCTTC. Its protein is CASSLGQGLYGYTF.

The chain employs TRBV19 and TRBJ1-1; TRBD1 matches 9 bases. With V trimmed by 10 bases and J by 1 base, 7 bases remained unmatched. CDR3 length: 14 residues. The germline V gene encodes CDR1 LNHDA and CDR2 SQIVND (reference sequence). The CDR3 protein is CATRDRVRNTEAFF. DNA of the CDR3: TGTGCCACCCGGGACAGGGTAAGGAACACTGAAGCTTTCTTT.

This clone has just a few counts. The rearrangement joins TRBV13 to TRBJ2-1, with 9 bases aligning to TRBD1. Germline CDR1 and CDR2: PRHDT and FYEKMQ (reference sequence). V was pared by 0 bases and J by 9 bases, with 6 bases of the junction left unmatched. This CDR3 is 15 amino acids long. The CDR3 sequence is CASSLGGQGHGEQFF. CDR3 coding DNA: TGTGCCAGCAGCTTAGGGGGACAGGGTCATGGTGAGCAGTTCTTC. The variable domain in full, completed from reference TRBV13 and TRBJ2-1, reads AAGVIQSPRHLIKEKRETATLKCYPIPRHDTVYWYQQGPGQDPQFLISFYEKMQSDKGSIPDRFSAQQFSDYHSELNMSSLELGDSALYFCASSLGGQGHGEQFFGPGTRLTVL.

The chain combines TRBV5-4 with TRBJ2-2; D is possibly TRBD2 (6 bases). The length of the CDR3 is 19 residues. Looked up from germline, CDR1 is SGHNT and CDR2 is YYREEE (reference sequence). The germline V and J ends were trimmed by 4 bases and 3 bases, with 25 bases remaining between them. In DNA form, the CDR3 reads TGTGCCAGCAGCCAACTCGGACGTGTAGGCGGGGATCACACCGGGGAGCTGTTTTTT. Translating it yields CASSQLGRVGGDHTGELFF.

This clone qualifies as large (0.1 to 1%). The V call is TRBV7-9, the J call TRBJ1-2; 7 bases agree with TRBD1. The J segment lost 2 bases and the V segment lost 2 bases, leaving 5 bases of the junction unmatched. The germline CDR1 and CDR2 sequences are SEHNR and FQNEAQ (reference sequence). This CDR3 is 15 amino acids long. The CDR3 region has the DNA TGTGCCAGCAGCTTACCCGGACAGGAAAACTATGGCTACACCTTC. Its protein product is CASSLPGQENYGYTF. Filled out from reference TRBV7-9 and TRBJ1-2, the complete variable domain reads DTGVSQNPRHKITKRGQNVTFRCDPISEHNRLYWYRQTLGQGPEFLTYFQNEAQLEKSRLLSDRFSAERPKGSFSTLEIQRTEQGDSAMYLCASSLPGQENYGYTFGSGTRLTVV.

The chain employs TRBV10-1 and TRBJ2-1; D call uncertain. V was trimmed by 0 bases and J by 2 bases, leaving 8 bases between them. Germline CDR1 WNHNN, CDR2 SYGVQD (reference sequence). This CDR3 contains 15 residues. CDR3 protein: CASSESQEPYNEQFF. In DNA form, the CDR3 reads TGCGCCAGCAGTGAGTCCCAGGAACCCTACAATGAGCAGTTCTTC.

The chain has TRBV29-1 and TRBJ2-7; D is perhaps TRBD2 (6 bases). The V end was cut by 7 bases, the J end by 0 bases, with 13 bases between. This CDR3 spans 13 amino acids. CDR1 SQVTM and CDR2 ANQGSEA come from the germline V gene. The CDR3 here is CSGLAVDSYEQYF. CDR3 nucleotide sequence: TGCAGCGGTTTAGCGGTAGACTCCTACGAGCAGTACTTC.

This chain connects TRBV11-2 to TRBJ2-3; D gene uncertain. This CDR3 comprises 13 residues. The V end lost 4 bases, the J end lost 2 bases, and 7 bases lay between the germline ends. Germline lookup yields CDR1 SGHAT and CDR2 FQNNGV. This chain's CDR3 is CASSSEYTDTQYF. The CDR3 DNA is TGTGCCAGCAGCTCGGAGTACACAGATACGCAGTATTTT.

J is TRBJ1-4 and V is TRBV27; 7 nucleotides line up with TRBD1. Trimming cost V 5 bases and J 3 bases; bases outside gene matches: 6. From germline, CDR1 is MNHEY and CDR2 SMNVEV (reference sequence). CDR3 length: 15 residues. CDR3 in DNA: TGTGCCAGCAGTCCACAGGGGAGGTCTAATGAAAAACTGTTTTTT. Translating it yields CASSPQGRSNEKLFF.

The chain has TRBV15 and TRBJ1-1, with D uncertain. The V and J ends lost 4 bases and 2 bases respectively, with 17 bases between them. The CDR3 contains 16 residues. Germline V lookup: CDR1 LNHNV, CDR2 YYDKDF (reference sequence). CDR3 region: CATSTGPRGGNTEAFF. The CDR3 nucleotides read TGTGCCACCAGCACCGGACCCCGGGGTGGAAACACTGAAGCTTTCTTT.

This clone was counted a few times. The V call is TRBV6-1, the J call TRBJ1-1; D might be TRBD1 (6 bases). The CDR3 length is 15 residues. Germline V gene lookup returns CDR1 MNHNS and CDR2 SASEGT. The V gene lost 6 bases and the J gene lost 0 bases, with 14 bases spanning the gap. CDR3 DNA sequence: TGTGCCAGCAGCCCCATCACAGGGTTGAACACTGAAGCTTTCTTT. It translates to CASSPITGLNTEAFF.

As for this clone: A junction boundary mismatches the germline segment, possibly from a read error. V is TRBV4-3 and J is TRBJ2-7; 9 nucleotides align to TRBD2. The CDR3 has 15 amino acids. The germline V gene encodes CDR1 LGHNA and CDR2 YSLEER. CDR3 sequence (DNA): TGCGCCAGCAGCCAAGATGCTAGCGGGACCTACGGGCAGTACTTC. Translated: CASSQDASGTYGQYF.